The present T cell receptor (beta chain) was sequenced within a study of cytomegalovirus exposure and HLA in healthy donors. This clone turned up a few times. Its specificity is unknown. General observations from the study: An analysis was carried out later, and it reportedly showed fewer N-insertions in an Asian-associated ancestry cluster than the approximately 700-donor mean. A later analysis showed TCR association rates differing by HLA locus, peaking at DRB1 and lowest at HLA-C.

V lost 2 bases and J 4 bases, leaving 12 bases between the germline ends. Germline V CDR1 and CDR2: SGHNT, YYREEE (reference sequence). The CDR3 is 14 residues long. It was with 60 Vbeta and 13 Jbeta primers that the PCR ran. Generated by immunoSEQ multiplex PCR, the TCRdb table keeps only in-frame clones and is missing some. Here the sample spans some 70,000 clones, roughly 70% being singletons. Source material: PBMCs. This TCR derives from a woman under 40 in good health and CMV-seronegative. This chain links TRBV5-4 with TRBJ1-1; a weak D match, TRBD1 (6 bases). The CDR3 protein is CASSFAGAGTEAFF. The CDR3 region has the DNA TGTGCCAGCAGCTTTGCAGGGGCTGGCACTGAAGCTTTCTTT.